The clone carrying this TCR beta chain was counted at least ten times. The target antigen is unknown. Amplification yielded TCR beta CDR3 regions, with RNA transcripts as the source. A set of HTBI primers served as the primers for a first-round RT-PCR of the TCR CDR3. Using its own MiXCR run on the multiplex PCR reads, TCRdb lists one record per CDR3 protein. This table has around 530,000 distinct CDR3 sequences, more than 15% appearing once. Ophthalmopathy cases scored 3 or more on the Clinical Activity Score and 4 or more on NOSPECS grade, with duration below 3 months. PBMCs came from 9 to 10 ml fresh peripheral blood. This sample stems from a study of T cells in Graves' hyperthyroidism and ophthalmopathy. Study-level points and caveats: A model of 13 V-J pairs discriminated ophthalmopathy from stable hyperthyroidism. Most clonotypes expanded in the thyroid (above 0.001) were also present in blood.

The length of the CDR3 is 12 residues. The germline CDR1 and CDR2 sequences are GTSNPN and SVGIG (reference sequence). V shed 3 bases and J shed 0 bases, with 5 bases lying between them. The V gene is TRBV30, the J gene TRBJ2-5; D gene unclear. Sequencing was carried out using blood. The sequence derives from a woman in her late teens or twenties with Graves' ophthalmopathy. The CDR3 bases are TGTGCCTGGAGAACAGACCAAGAGACCCAGTACTTC. It is translated as CAWRTDQETQYF.